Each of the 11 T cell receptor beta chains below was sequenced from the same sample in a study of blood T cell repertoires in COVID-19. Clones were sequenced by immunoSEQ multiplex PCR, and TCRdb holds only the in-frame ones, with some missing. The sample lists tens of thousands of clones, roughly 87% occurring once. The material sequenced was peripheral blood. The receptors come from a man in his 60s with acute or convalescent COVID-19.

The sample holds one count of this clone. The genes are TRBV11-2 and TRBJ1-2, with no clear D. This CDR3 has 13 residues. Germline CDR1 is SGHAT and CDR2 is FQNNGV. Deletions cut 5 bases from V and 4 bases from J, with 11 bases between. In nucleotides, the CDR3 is TGTGCCAGCAGCCGTGGACTGGTCTATGGCTACACCTTC. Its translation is CASSRGLVYGYTF.

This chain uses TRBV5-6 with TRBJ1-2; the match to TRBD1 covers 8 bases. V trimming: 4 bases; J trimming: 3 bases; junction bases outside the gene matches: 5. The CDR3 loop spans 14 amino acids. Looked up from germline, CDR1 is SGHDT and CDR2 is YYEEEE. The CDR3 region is CASSTQGADYGYTF. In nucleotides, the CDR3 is TGTGCCAGCAGCACCCAGGGGGCGGACTATGGCTACACCTTC.

CDR3 amino acids: CASRGQPNYGYTF. The CDR3, as DNA: TGTGCCAGCAGGGGACAGCCAAACTATGGCTACACCTTC. The chain has TRBV2 and TRBJ1-2; 7 bases match TRBD1. The CDR3 has 13 residues. Germline lookup yields CDR1 SNHLY and CDR2 FYNNEI. J lost 2 bases, V lost 6 bases, and 3 bases had no gene match.

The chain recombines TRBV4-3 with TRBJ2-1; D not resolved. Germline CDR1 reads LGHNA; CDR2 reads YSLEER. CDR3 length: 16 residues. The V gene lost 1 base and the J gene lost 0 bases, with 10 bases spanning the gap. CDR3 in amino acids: CASSQGLLSSYNEQFF. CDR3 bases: TGCGCCAGCAGCCAAGGACTCCTGAGCTCCTACAATGAGCAGTTCTTC.

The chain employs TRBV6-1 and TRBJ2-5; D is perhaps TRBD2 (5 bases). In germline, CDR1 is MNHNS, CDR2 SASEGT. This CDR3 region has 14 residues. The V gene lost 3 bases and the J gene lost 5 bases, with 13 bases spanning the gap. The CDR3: CASSERAGWETQYF. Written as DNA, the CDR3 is TGTGCCAGCAGTGAGCGGGCTGGATGGGAGACCCAGTACTTC.

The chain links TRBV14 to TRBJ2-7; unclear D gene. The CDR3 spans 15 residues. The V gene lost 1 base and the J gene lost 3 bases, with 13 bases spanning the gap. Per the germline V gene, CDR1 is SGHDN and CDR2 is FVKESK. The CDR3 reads CASSQAGAMGYEQYF. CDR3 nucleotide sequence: TGTGCCAGCAGCCAAGCTGGAGCAATGGGCTACGAGCAGTACTTC.

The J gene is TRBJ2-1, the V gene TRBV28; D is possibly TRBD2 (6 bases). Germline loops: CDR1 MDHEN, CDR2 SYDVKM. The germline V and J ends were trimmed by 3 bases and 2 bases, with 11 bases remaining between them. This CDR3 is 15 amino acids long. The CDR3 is CASSFSRGTYNEQFF. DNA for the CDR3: TGTGCCAGCAGTTTTAGCCGGGGGACCTACAATGAGCAGTTCTTC.

The CDR3 loop reads CASSQTGQNTEAFF. The CDR3 coding sequence is TGTGCCAGCAGCCAGACAGGGCAGAACACTGAAGCTTTCTTT. This chain links TRBV9 with TRBJ1-1, with 7 positions matching TRBD1. V shed 4 bases and J 1 base; nucleotides not matched to a gene: 4. CDR1 and CDR2 (germline): SGDLS, YYNGEE. CDR3 length equals 14 residues.

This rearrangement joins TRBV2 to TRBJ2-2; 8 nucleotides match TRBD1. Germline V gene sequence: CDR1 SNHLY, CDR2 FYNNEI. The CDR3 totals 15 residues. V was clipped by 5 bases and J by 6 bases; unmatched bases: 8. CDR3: CASSRQGAVPGELFF. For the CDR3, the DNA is TGTGCCAGCAGTCGGCAGGGGGCCGTTCCCGGGGAGCTGTTTTTT.

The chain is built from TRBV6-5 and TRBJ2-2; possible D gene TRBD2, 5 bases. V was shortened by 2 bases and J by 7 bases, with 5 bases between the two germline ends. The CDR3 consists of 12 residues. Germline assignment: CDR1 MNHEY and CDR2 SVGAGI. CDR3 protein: CASSYAGGELFF. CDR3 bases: TGTGCCAGCAGTTACGCGGGCGGGGAGCTGTTTTTT.

CDR3: CASSYFPAGEDGYTF. CDR3 DNA: TGTGCCAGCAGTTACTTTCCCGCGGGTGAGGATGGCTACACCTTC. The rearrangement links TRBV6-5 to TRBJ1-2; D ambiguous. This CDR3 spans 15 amino acids. Germline lookup yields CDR1 MNHEY and CDR2 SVGAGI. V was clipped by 1 base and J by 6 bases, with 15 bases between them.